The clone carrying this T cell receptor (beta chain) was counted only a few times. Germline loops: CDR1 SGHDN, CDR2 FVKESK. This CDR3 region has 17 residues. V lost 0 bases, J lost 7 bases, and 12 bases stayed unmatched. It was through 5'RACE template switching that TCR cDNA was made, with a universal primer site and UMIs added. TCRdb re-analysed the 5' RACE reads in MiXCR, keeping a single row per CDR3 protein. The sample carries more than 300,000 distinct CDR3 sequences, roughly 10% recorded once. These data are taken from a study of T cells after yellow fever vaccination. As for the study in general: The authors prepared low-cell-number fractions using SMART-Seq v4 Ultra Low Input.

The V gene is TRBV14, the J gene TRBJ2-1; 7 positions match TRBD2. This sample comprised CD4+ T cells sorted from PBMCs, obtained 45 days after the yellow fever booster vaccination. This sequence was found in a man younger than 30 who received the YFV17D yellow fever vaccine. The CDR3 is CASSQELRRGTGNEQFF. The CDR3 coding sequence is TGTGCCAGCAGCCAAGAATTAAGGCGGGGGACTGGGAATGAGCAGTTCTTC.